These 10 T cell receptor beta chains originate from one sample sequenced in a study of cytomegalovirus exposure and HLA in healthy donors. The PCR made use of 60 Vbeta and 13 Jbeta primers. Profiling relied on immunoSEQ multiplex PCR, and the TCRdb table lists in-frame clones only, not all of them. The sample has about 98,000 clones; about 81% are singletons. Sequenced input: PBMCs. Receptors were obtained from a man aged 35-49 years in good health and CMV-seronegative.

V is TRBV7-9 and J is TRBJ1-2; 8 nucleotides line up with TRBD1. The CDR3 length is 16 residues. Per germline, CDR1 SEHNR and CDR2 FQNEAQ (reference sequence). The V and J ends lost 2 bases and 6 bases, in that order; junction bases with no gene match: 11. The CDR3 DNA is TGTGCCAGCAGCTTACCCTTCGGGACAGGAGACAATGGCTACACCTTC. Its translation is CASSLPFGTGDNGYTF. Supplemented by reference TRBV7-9 and TRBJ1-2, the full variable domain reads DTGVSQNPRHKITKRGQNVTFRCDPISEHNRLYWYRQTLGQGPEFLTYFQNEAQLEKSRLLSDRFSAERPKGSFSTLEIQRTEQGDSAMYLCASSLPFGTGDNGYTFGSGTRLTVV.

The chain has TRBV5-1 and TRBJ2-5, with 7 bases fitting TRBD1. Germline V CDR1 and CDR2: SGHRS, YFSETQ. The CDR3 runs 14 residues. With V trimmed by 2 bases and J by 5 bases, 6 bases remained unmatched. The CDR3: CASSFQGVRETQYF. In nucleotides, the CDR3 is TGCGCCAGCAGCTTCCAGGGGGTTAGGGAGACCCAGTACTTC.

V usage is TRBV27 and J usage is TRBJ2-1; TRBD1 agrees at 10 bases. This CDR3 comprises 15 residues. Germline values: CDR1 MNHEY, CDR2 SMNVEV (reference sequence). V dropped 8 bases and J dropped 6; count of bases not matched to a gene: 10. CDR3 sequence reads: CASAPGQGWGNEQFF. CDR3 nucleotide sequence: TGTGCCAGCGCACCGGGACAGGGGTGGGGCAATGAGCAGTTCTTC.

The V gene is TRBV5-4, the J gene TRBJ2-7; TRBD1 matches at 8 bases. V lost 0 bases and J lost 0; bases outside the gene matches: 2. Germline lookup yields CDR1 SGHNT and CDR2 YYREEE (reference sequence). The CDR3 contains 15 residues. In DNA, the CDR3 is TGTGCCAGCAGCTTGGGACAGGGGAGCTCCTACGAGCAGTACTTC. It specifies CASSLGQGSSYEQYF.

The chain couples TRBV7-9 to TRBJ1-4, with D possibly TRBD1 on 6 matching bases. V was pared by 5 bases and J by 3 bases, with 13 bases between. The V gene's germline CDR1 is SEHNR and CDR2 FQNEAQ (reference sequence). This CDR3 contains 15 residues. The DNA of the CDR3 is TGTGCCAGCAGCATAGGGGGGGTGGCTAATGAAAAACTGTTTTTT. The encoded protein is CASSIGGVANEKLFF.

The V and J genes are TRBV5-1 and TRBJ2-1, with 8 bases aligning to TRBD1. CDR1 is SGHRS and CDR2 is YFSETQ in the germline V gene. The CDR3 is 17 residues long. Germline trimming cut 0 bases from V and 0 bases from J; bases unmatched to any gene: 5. In nucleotides, the CDR3 is TGCGCCAGCAGCTTGGCCCGGACAGGGAACTCCTACAATGAGCAGTTCTTC. Encoded protein: CASSLARTGNSYNEQFF. Full variable domain (outside the CDR3, taken from reference TRBV5-1 and TRBJ2-1): KAGVTQTPRYLIKTRGQQVTLSCSPISGHRSVSWYQQTPGQGLQFLFEYFSETQRNKGNFPGRFSGRQFSNSRSEMNVSTLELGDSALYLCASSLARTGNSYNEQFFGPGTRLTVL.

V and J are TRBV6-6 and TRBJ1-2; 7 bases align to TRBD1. V lost 2 bases to trimming and J lost 7 bases; unmatched junction nucleotides: 7. The CDR3 length is 14 residues. CDR1 and CDR2 (germline): MNHNY, SVGAGI (reference sequence). This chain's CDR3 is CASSYGDSILGYTF. CDR3 in DNA: TGTGCCAGCAGTTACGGGGACAGTATACTTGGCTACACCTTC.

A single count supports this clone. The CDR3 reads CASSIVLNQPQHF. The CDR3 region has the DNA TGTGCCAGTAGTATAGTTCTCAATCAGCCCCAGCATTTT. This rearrangement joins TRBV19 to TRBJ1-5, with D unresolved. The V gene's germline CDR1 is LNHDA and CDR2 SQIVND (reference sequence). CDR3 length: 13 residues. The V gene lost 1 base and the J gene lost 3 bases, with 4 bases spanning the gap.

The chain links TRBV6-1 to TRBJ1-2, with D perhaps TRBD1 (6 bases). The V and J ends lost 3 bases and 4 bases respectively, with 12 bases between them. This CDR3 is 14 amino acids long. CDR1 and CDR2 (germline): MNHNS, SASEGT. The CDR3 coding sequence is TGTGCCAGCAGTGATCCCGCACAGGGCTATGGCTACACCTTC. This codes for CASSDPAQGYGYTF.

The V and J genes are TRBV10-3 and TRBJ1-2; 10 bases match TRBD1. The CDR3 contains 13 residues. The germline V gene has CDR1 ENHRY and CDR2 SYGVKD. Losses at the gene ends were 7 bases for V and 5 bases for J; bases not matched to a gene: 4. For the CDR3, the DNA is TGTGCCATCAAAAGACAGGGGGCGTATGGCTACACCTTC. This translates into CAIKRQGAYGYTF.